The clone carrying this TCR beta chain appeared once. This CDR3 region has 16 residues. V dropped 1 base and J dropped 5; count of bases not matched to a gene: 9. Germline V gene lookup returns CDR1 SGHAT and CDR2 FQNNGV. The data were obtained in a study of T cells after posttransplantation cyclophosphamide. Here immunoSEQ multiplex PCR was the method, and the copy in TCRdb shows in-frame clones only, minus some. The sample shows around 3,400 clones, roughly 95% of them seen only once. The V and J genes are TRBV11-2 and TRBJ1-2; 8 bases are shared with TRBD1. Sequencing used naive CD8+ T cells sorted from PBMCs. This TCR derives from a woman between 50 and 59 years old in good health and a related stem cell transplant donor. The CDR3 DNA follows: TGTGCCAGCAGCTTAGCTGCAGGGGGCGACGAGTATGGCTACACCTTC. It yields the protein CASSLAAGGDEYGYTF.